The 32 T cell receptor beta chains below come from one sample, sequenced in a study of beta chain features in type 1 diabetes. Findings and caveats of the study: Researchers report that Type 1 diabetes patients had moderately but significantly shorter TCRB CDR3s across all four CD4+ subsets.

Their specific antigens are unknown. The whole isolated RNA underwent reverse transcription, so sequencing captured expressed TCRB transcripts. Assay used: immunoSEQ multiplex PCR; TCRdb lists only in-frame clones, some missing. Among over 150,000 clones listed, 10% were seen once. Sequencing used central memory CD4+ T cells from blood. These receptors were collected from a man aged 30 to 39 with type 1 diabetes.

This clone was observed a handful of times. This chain joins TRBV30 and TRBJ1-5; the D gene is possibly TRBD1 (5 bases). From germline, CDR1 is GTSNPN and CDR2 SVGIG (reference sequence). The length of the CDR3 is 16 residues. Trimming took off 1 base at V and 6 bases at J, with 19 bases between the two ends. CDR3 residues: CAWSDTAGGVLQPQHF. For the CDR3, the DNA is TGTGCCTGGAGTGACACGGCGGGGGGAGTACTTCAGCCCCAGCATTTT.

This clone was counted only a few times. The V call is TRBV6-1, the J call TRBJ1-2; the match to TRBD1 covers 11 bases. The CDR3 runs 14 residues. The germline V gene has CDR1 MNHNS and CDR2 SASEGT. The V and J ends lost 6 bases and 5 bases, in that order; junction bases with no gene match: 5. CDR3 nucleotides: TGTGCCAGCAGCCTAGGGACAGGGGGTTATGGCTACACCTTC. This sequence encodes CASSLGTGGYGYTF.

This clone was counted only a few times. J is TRBJ1-2 and V is TRBV4-2, with no clear D. The V gene's germline CDR1 is LGHNA and CDR2 YNFKEQ. The CDR3 consists of 15 residues. Trimming stripped 1 base from V and 4 bases from J, with 13 bases between. The CDR3 loop reads CASSQVGRNSYGYTF. In nucleotides, the CDR3 is TGTGCCAGCAGCCAAGTGGGCAGAAACTCCTATGGCTACACCTTC.

This clone has just a few counts. CDR3 loop: CSALPGYEQFF. The CDR3 coding sequence is TGCAGTGCACTTCCAGGCTATGAGCAGTTCTTC. This chain joins TRBV20-1 and TRBJ2-1; no clear D. The CDR3 extends over 11 amino acids. Per the germline V gene, CDR1 is DFQATT and CDR2 is SNEGSKA (reference sequence). V was pared by 6 bases and J by 8 bases, with 11 bases between.

There are a few counts of this clone. The rearrangement joins TRBV11-1 to TRBJ2-1; a possible D gene is TRBD1 (6 bases). Germline V gene lookup returns CDR1 SGHAT and CDR2 FQDESV (reference sequence). The CDR3 runs to 15 residues. V was pared by 4 bases and J by 3 bases, with 13 bases between. CDR3 DNA: TGTGCCAGCAGCTCCACAGGGAATAGCTACAATGAGCAGTTCTTC. Translated: CASSSTGNSYNEQFF.

The gene calls are TRBV7-2 and TRBJ2-4; TRBD2 agrees at 15 bases. CDR3 length equals 15 residues. Germline V gene sequence: CDR1 SGHTA, CDR2 FQGNSA. The trim removed 8 bases at V and 6 bases at J, leaving 5 bases unmatched. The CDR3 region has the DNA TGTGCCAGCCGACGGACTAGCGGGAGGGGAAACATTCAGTACTTC. This codes for CASRRTSGRGNIQYF.

This clone was counted between two and nine times. The chain carries TRBV5-1 and TRBJ2-5, with 7 bases that match TRBD1. CDR1 SGHRS and CDR2 YFSETQ come from the germline V gene. V trimming: 3 bases; J trimming: 4 bases; junction bases outside the gene matches: 12. CDR3 size: 16 residues. The CDR3 is CASSSTRQGMGETQYF. The CDR3, as DNA: TGCGCCAGCAGCTCAACCAGACAGGGTATGGGAGAGACCCAGTACTTC. Based on the CDR3 plus reference TRBV5-1 and TRBJ2-5, the full variable domain is KAGVTQTPRYLIKTRGQQVTLSCSPISGHRSVSWYQQTPGQGLQFLFEYFSETQRNKGNFPGRFSGRQFSNSRSEMNVSTLELGDSALYLCASSSTRQGMGETQYFGPGTRLLVL.

This clone was seen more than once but under ten times. CDR3 loop: CASSPDGLAGPWQETQYF. CDR3 sequence (DNA): TGTGCCAGCAGCCCGGACGGGCTAGCGGGACCTTGGCAAGAGACCCAGTACTTC. This chain links TRBV14 with TRBJ2-5, with 9 bases aligning to TRBD2. The trim removed 4 bases at V and 2 bases at J, leaving 14 bases unmatched. CDR3 length equals 18 residues. Germline loops: CDR1 SGHDN, CDR2 FVKESK.

This chain uses TRBV5-4 with TRBJ2-2; TRBD1 matches at 10 bases. V lost 3 bases and J lost 6; bases outside the gene matches: 8. CDR1 is SGHNT, CDR2 YYREEE, per germline (reference sequence). CDR3 length: 16 residues. The CDR3 nucleotides are TGTGCCAGCAGCTCCCGCCGGGACAGGGGCCCCGGGGAGCTGTTTTTT. Its translation is CASSSRRDRGPGELFF.

This clone has more than one count but fewer than ten. V usage is TRBV30 and J usage is TRBJ1-4; TRBD1 matches 10 bases. Germline CDR1 reads GTSNPN; CDR2 reads SVGIG (reference sequence). The CDR3 sequence is 15 residues long. After removal of 0 bases from V and 8 bases from J, the junction contained 6 bases not matched to a gene. CDR3 in amino acids: CAWSVRGTGAEKLFF. CDR3 in DNA: TGTGCCTGGAGTGTACGAGGGACAGGGGCCGAAAAACTGTTTTTT.

This rearrangement joins TRBV2 to TRBJ2-1; D remains ambiguous. Between the trimmed V and J ends, which lost 6 bases and 1 base, there was a span of 10 bases. The CDR3 totals 14 residues. CDR1 is SNHLY and CDR2 is FYNNEI in the germline V gene. The CDR3 spells CASRVKLSYNEQFF. The CDR3 region has the DNA TGTGCCAGCAGGGTTAAGCTTTCCTACAATGAGCAGTTCTTC.

This clone was picked up a small number of times. This chain uses TRBV30 with TRBJ2-3, with D hard to call. CDR1 and CDR2 (germline): GTSNPN, SVGIG (reference sequence). The germline V and J ends were trimmed by 0 bases and 1 base, with 5 bases remaining between them. The CDR3 extends over 13 amino acids. The DNA of the CDR3 is TGTGCCTGGAGTGTTCAGGGCACAGATACGCAGTATTTT. The encoded protein is CAWSVQGTDTQYF.

The table lists this clone with a few counts. V is TRBV6-5 and J is TRBJ2-4; 8 bases fit TRBD1. CDR3 length: 14 amino acids. In germline, CDR1 is MNHEY, CDR2 SVGAGI. V was pared by 6 bases and J by 6 bases, with 7 bases of the junction left unmatched. The CDR3 loop reads CASRKTGGGNIQYF. DNA for the CDR3: TGTGCCAGCAGGAAAACAGGGGGAGGAAACATTCAGTACTTC.

This chain connects TRBV5-4 to TRBJ2-4; D unclear. Germline V gives CDR1 SGHNT, CDR2 YYREEE (reference sequence). Deletions cut 4 bases from V and 5 bases from J, with 4 bases between. The CDR3 extends over 11 amino acids. The CDR3 DNA is TGTGCCAGCAGCCAGGAAAACATTCAGTACTTC. Translation: CASSQENIQYF.

The chain carries TRBV7-8 and TRBJ2-7; 7 bases match TRBD2. The J segment lost 7 bases and the V segment lost 5 bases, leaving 17 bases of the junction unmatched. The V gene's germline CDR1 is SGHVS and CDR2 FQNEAQ. This CDR3 contains 16 residues. The CDR3 region is CASSPRLGEGDMEQYF. The CDR3 DNA follows: TGTGCCAGCAGCCCTAGGTTGGGGGAGGGAGATATGGAGCAGTACTTC.

The V call is TRBV28, the J call TRBJ1-2; no clear D. The V gene lost 7 bases and the J gene lost 8 bases, with 11 bases spanning the gap. Germline V CDR1 and CDR2: MDHEN, SYDVKM. This CDR3 has 11 residues. DNA for the CDR3: TGTGCCAGCATGGCGACTTACGGCTACACCTTC. Protein sequence: CASMATYGYTF.

J is TRBJ2-7 and V is TRBV11-2, with 9 positions matching TRBD1. Germline V CDR1 and CDR2: SGHAT, FQNNGV. This CDR3 contains 15 residues. V gave up 6 bases and J gave up 4 bases; unmatched junction bases: 10. DNA of the CDR3: TGTGCCAGCAGGACCATCCGACAGGGGGGATACGAGCAGTACTTC. This gives the protein CASRTIRQGGYEQYF.

This clone was seen more than once but under ten times. CDR3 in amino acids: CASTRQTYEQYF. The CDR3 coding sequence is TGTGCCAGTACTCGACAGACCTACGAGCAGTACTTC. V gene TRBV2 combines with J gene TRBJ2-7; weak D call: TRBD1 (5 bases). CDR3 length: 12 residues. V dropped 9 bases and J dropped 2 bases, with 11 bases sitting between them. The germline gives CDR1 SNHLY, CDR2 FYNNEI. Using reference TRBV2 and TRBJ2-7 for the parts outside the CDR3, the full variable domain is EPEVTQTPSHQVTQMGQEVILRCVPISNHLYFYWYRQILGQKVEFLVSFYNNEISEKSEIFDDQFSVERPDGSNFTLKIRSTKLEDSAMYFCASTRQTYEQYFGPGTRLTVT.

The V and J genes are TRBV5-1 and TRBJ2-1; 8 bases match TRBD1. V dropped 2 bases and J dropped 6; count of bases not matched to a gene: 7. Per germline, CDR1 SGHRS and CDR2 YFSETQ. The CDR3 spans 15 residues. DNA for the CDR3: TGCGCCAGCAGCTTAATGCCGGACAGGGTCAATGAGCAGTTCTTC. This translates into CASSLMPDRVNEQFF.

V usage is TRBV5-1 and J usage is TRBJ2-4; no clear D gene. The CDR3 sequence is 13 residues long. CDR1 SGHRS and CDR2 YFSETQ come from the germline V gene. V was cut by 7 bases and J by 7 bases, with 15 bases left in between. DNA of the CDR3: TGCGCCAGCTCTCCCGGGTTATCGAACATTCAGTACTTC. It specifies CASSPGLSNIQYF.

The chain carries TRBV7-9 and TRBJ2-5, with 11 bases matching TRBD2. J was trimmed by 4 bases and V by 5 bases; bases with no gene match: 6. This CDR3 is built from 15 residues. Germline-derived CDR1 and CDR2 are SEHNR and FQNEAQ (reference sequence). CDR3 sequence (DNA): TGTGCCAGCAGCCCTCTAGCGGGAGGAGGAGAGACCCAGTACTTC. Protein sequence: CASSPLAGGGETQYF.

This clone has more than one count but fewer than ten. J is TRBJ1-1 and V is TRBV7-9, with TRBD1 identical over 7 bases. With V trimmed by 11 bases and J by 6 bases, 12 bases remained unmatched. This CDR3 has 13 amino acids. Germline V gene lookup returns CDR1 SEHNR and CDR2 FQNEAQ (reference sequence). CDR3 amino acids: CASRQGEGAEAFF. DNA of the CDR3: TGTGCCTCCAGACAGGGCGAAGGCGCTGAAGCTTTCTTT.

V is TRBV25-1 and J is TRBJ1-2, with a weak D call TRBD1 (6 bases). Germline lookup yields CDR1 MGHDK and CDR2 SYGVNS. The CDR3 loop spans 15 amino acids. V lost 0 bases and J 3 bases, leaving 11 bases between the germline ends. The CDR3 protein is CASSEYRGQHYGYTF. In DNA, the CDR3 is TGTGCCAGCAGTGAATATAGGGGACAACACTATGGCTACACCTTC.

This clone was detected a few times. The V call is TRBV4-2, the J call TRBJ2-5, with TRBD2 identical over 9 bases. The CDR3 consists of 14 residues. CDR1 and CDR2 (germline): LGHNA, YNFKEQ. With V trimmed by 3 bases and J by 4 bases, 3 bases remained unmatched. The CDR3 sequence is CASSQREGGETQYF. DNA of the CDR3: TGTGCCAGCAGCCAGCGGGAGGGGGGAGAGACCCAGTACTTC.

This clone was counted between two and nine times. The rearrangement links TRBV29-1 to TRBJ2-1; TRBD2 aligns across 13 bases. The trim removed 1 base at V and 7 bases at J, leaving 7 bases unmatched. Germline V gene data show CDR1 as SQVTM and CDR2 as ANQGSEA. The CDR3 totals 16 residues. This CDR3 is CSVEVTSGRFRNEQFF. DNA of the CDR3: TGCAGCGTTGAAGTGACTAGCGGGAGGTTCAGGAATGAGCAGTTCTTC.

This clone was detected only a few times. J is TRBJ2-1 and V is TRBV5-6; 8 bases are a match to TRBD2. Germline values: CDR1 SGHDT, CDR2 YYEEEE. The CDR3 consists of 15 residues. With 2 bases clipped from V and 6 bases from J, the junction kept 7 bases outside the gene matches. The CDR3 sequence is CASSLGLAGSNEQFF. Written as DNA, the CDR3 is TGTGCCAGCAGCTTAGGCCTAGCGGGTTCCAATGAGCAGTTCTTC.

This clone was seen more than once but under ten times. The same CDR3 also results from other DNA sequences found in this sample. V is TRBV6-5 and J is TRBJ2-5; TRBD1 agrees at 7 bases. The CDR3 has 14 residues. Trimming cost V 2 bases and J 4 bases; bases outside gene matches: 4. The germline V gene encodes CDR1 MNHEY and CDR2 SVGAGI. CDR3 sequence: CASSYRGRGETQYF. The CDR3 nucleotides are TGTGCCAGCAGTTACAGGGGGCGAGGAGAGACCCAGTACTTC.

This chain uses TRBV6-6 with TRBJ1-2; TRBD1 is a possible D gene (5 bases). V was cut by 0 bases and J by 2 bases, with 13 bases left in between. The CDR3 consists of 16 residues. Per germline, CDR1 MNHNY and CDR2 SVGAGI (reference sequence). CDR3 in amino acids: CASSYSFQTANYGYTF. The CDR3 DNA sequence: TGTGCCAGCAGTTACTCGTTCCAGACAGCCAACTATGGCTACACCTTC.

The V gene is TRBV7-2, the J gene TRBJ2-1, with 10 bases identical to TRBD1. Germline V gene data show CDR1 as SGHTA and CDR2 as FQGNSA. This CDR3 has 15 amino acids. After removal of 1 base from V and 4 bases from J, the junction contained 1 base not matched to a gene. CDR3: CASSLVGQGYNEQFF. The CDR3 DNA is TGTGCCAGCAGCTTAGTGGGACAGGGGTACAATGAGCAGTTCTTC.

The sample holds one count of this clone. CDR3 coding DNA: TGTGCCAGCAGCCAAGAACCTCGAGGCTATGGCTACACCTTC. Translated: CASSQEPRGYGYTF. The chain has TRBV4-2 and TRBJ1-2; D is ambiguous. Deletions cut 0 bases from V and 4 bases from J, with 9 bases between. The CDR3 contains 14 residues. CDR1 and CDR2 from the germline V gene are LGHNA and YNFKEQ.

CDR3 sequence (DNA): TGTGCCAGCAGTTTTGAGGGCAACTCCTACGAGCAGTACTTC. This sequence encodes CASSFEGNSYEQYF. The chain joins TRBV27 to TRBJ2-7; TRBD2 is a possible D gene (5 bases). This CDR3 is 14 amino acids long. Germline-derived CDR1 and CDR2 are MNHEY and SMNVEV (reference sequence). Trimming removed 3 bases at V and 0 bases at J, with 9 bases between.

The V gene is TRBV9, the J gene TRBJ2-2; perhaps TRBD1 as D (6 bases). The CDR3 runs to 15 residues. Germline V CDR1 and CDR2: SGDLS, YYNGEE. Trimming left V 4 bases short and J 6 bases short, with 16 bases between. The CDR3 DNA reads TGTGCCAGCAGCCCAGACAGGTTTAACGCCGGGGAGCTGTTTTTT. Encoded protein: CASSPDRFNAGELFF.